What follows describes a single T cell receptor (beta chain). Its specific antigen is unknown. Base quality data are lacking; no much larger clone is found one base away. The same CDR3 can be traced to other DNA sequences in this sample. Trimming takes 2 bases off V and 2 bases off J; junction bases not matched to a gene: 2. The germline V gene provides CDR1 MNHEY and CDR2 SVGAGI. The CDR3 runs 15 residues from the cysteine to the phenylalanine. The kept DNA is CDR3 alone, 45 bases in frame from the first base. Whole blood was collected in K2EDTA tubes by collaborating institutions according to the institutions' own protocols. For TCRbeta analysis, collaborator samples were shipped as frozen whole blood, as isolated PBMCs, or as DNA extracted from either sample type. These data are taken from a study of blood T cell repertoires in COVID-19 (dated by TCRdb to about 2020). Describing the broader study: Samples covering the acute and convalescent phases of COVID-19 were provided by collaborators in the United States, Italy and Spain. A de-identified subject ID, COVID-19 status, age in years and sex were almost always included in the sample metadata. Where available, HLA class I and class II types were obtained from metadata supplied by the sample provider rather than from assay-based typing. The samples were drawn from the first 160 participants of the ongoing ImmuneRACE study and from 1,200 or so subjects provided by 6 global collaborators. A freely available public database, intended as a resource for researchers studying the immune response to SARS-CoV-2, is where the repertoires were released. Subjects who had been exposed to COVID-19, were actively infected with it, or had recovered from it provided the deeply sampled blood TCRbeta repertoires that made up the dataset. The prospective study material was composed of cDNA or gDNA derived from T cells, B-cell-depleted T cells, or PBMCs. Overall study results and their limits: The amount of clinical and demographic metadata varied by source and participant and was provided uncurated.

TCRbeta CDR3 regions were amplified from genomic DNA by means of the immunoSEQ Assay, a bias-controlled multiplex PCR. The authors processed their data as follows. Within the assay, amplification of reference gene primers was used to estimate how many nucleated cells each sample contained. To quantify the absolute abundance of each unique TCRbeta CDR3 rearrangement, sequence reads were collapsed and filtered. For each sample, productive Simpson clonality was calculated by taking the square root of Simpson's diversity index across productive rearrangements. Imported from immuneACCESS, the table was reduced by TCRdb to in-frame sequences with V and J called. These copies leave out some clones; in studies compared against another copy, an unresolved V gene accounts for under half, and the cause of the remainder is not known. For V, J and clone size, that table is used; D and trimming come from the DNA. Across this sample there are about 130,000 clones, with around four fifths seen only once. Clones ranked in the top ten supply 8.5% to 10% of the sample.

This receptor was obtained from a man aged 40-49 years with active or convalescent COVID-19. Sequenced: peripheral blood. The chain links TRBV6-5 with TRBJ2-7; the junction holds 11 bases that match TRBD1. The CDR3 protein sequence reads: CASSYRDRGTYEQYF. The nucleotide sequence is TGTGCCAGCAGTTACCGGGACAGGGGGACCTACGAGCAGTACTTC.